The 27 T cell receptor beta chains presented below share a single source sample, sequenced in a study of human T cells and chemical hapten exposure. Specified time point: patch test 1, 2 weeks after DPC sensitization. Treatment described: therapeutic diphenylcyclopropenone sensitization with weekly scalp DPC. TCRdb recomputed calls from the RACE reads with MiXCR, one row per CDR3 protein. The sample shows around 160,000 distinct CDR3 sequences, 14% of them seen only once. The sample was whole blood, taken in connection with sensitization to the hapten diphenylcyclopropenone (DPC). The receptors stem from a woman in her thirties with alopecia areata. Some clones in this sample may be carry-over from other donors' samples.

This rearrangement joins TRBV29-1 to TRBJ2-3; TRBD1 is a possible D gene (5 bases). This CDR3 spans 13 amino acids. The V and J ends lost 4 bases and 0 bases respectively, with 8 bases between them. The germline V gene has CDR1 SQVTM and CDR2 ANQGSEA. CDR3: CSVVGHSTDTQYF. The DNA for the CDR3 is TGCAGCGTTGTCGGACACAGCACAGATACGCAGTATTTT.

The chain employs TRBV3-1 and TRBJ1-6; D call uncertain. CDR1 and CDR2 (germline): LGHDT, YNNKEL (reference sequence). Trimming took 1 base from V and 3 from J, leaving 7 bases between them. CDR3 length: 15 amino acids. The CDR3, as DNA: TGTGCCAGCAGCCAAGGGGATCGCTATAATTCACCCCTCCACTTT. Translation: CASSQGDRYNSPLHF.

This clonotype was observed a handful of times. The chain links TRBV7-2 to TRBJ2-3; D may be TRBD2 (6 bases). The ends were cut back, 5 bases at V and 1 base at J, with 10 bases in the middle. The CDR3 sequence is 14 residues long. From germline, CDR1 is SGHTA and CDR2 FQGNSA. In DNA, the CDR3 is TGTGCCAGCAGCCTCTCTAGCGGCACAGATACGCAGTATTTT. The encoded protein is CASSLSSGTDTQYF.

Written as DNA, the CDR3 is TGTGCCACCAGCAGAGATGGGAGAGGGAACACCGGGGAGCTGTTTTTT. It codes for CATSRDGRGNTGELFF. V gene TRBV15 combines with J gene TRBJ2-2, with a possible D match to TRBD2 (5 bases). Germline assignment: CDR1 LNHNV and CDR2 YYDKDF (reference sequence). The CDR3 spans 16 residues. V lost 0 bases and J 1 base, leaving 9 bases between the germline ends.

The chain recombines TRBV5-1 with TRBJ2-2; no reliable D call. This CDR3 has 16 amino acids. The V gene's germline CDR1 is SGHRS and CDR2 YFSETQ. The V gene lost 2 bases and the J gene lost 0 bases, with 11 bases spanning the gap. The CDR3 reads CASSFSGSPNTGELFF. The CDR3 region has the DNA TGCGCCAGCAGCTTTTCGGGTAGCCCGAACACCGGGGAGCTGTTTTTT.

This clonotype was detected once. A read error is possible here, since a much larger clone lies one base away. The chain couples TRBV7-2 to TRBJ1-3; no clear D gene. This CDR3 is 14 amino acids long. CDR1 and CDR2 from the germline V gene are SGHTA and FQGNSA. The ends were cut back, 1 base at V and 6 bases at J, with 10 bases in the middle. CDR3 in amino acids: CASSLVQAENTIYF. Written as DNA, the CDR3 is TGTGCCAGCAGCTTAGTGCAGGCGGAAAACACCATATATTTT.

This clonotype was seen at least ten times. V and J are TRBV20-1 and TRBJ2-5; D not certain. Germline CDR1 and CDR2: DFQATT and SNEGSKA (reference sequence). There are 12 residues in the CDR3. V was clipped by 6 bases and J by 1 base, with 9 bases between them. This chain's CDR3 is CSALWAQETQYF. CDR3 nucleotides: TGCAGTGCCTTATGGGCCCAAGAGACCCAGTACTTC.

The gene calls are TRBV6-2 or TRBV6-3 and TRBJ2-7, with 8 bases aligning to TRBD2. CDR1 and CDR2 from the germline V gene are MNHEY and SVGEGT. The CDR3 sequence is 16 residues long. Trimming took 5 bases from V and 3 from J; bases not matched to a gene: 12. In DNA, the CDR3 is TGTGCCAGCAGTCGGAGCCCGGGACTAGGAGACTACGAGCAGTACTTC. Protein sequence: CASSRSPGLGDYEQYF.

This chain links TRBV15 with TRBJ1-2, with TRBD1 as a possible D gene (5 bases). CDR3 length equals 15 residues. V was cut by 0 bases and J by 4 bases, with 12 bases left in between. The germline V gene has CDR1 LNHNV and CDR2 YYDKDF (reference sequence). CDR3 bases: TGTGCCACCAGCAGAGATCCGCAGGGTGTCTATGGCTACACCTTC. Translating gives CATSRDPQGVYGYTF.

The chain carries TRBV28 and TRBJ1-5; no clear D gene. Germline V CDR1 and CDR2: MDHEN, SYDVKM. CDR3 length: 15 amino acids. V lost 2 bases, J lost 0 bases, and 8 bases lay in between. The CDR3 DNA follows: TGTGCCAGCAGTTTAAGGCGGAGTAGCAATCAGCCCCAGCATTTT. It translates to CASSLRRSSNQPQHF.

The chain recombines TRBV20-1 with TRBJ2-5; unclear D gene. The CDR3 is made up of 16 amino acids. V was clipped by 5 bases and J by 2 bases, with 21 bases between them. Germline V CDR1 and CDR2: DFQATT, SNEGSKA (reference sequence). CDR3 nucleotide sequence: TGCAGTGCTCCCGACCATCTAAATGCGAATCAAGAGACCCAGTACTTC. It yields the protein CSAPDHLNANQETQYF.

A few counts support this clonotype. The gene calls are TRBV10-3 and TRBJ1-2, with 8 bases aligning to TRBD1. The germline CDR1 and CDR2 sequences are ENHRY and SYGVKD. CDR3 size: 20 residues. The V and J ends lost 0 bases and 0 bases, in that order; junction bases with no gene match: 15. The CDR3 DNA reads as TGTGCCATCAGTGAGTCGACTCTTAGGGACAGGCCCTCTGCTAACTATGGCTACACCTTC. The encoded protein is CAISESTLRDRPSANYGYTF.

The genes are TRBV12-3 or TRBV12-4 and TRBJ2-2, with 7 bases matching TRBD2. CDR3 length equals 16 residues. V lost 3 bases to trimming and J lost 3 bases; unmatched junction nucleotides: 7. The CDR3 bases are TGTGCCAGCAGTTTTGGGAGGGAAAGGTACACCGGGGAGCTGTTTTTT. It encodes CASSFGRERYTGELFF.

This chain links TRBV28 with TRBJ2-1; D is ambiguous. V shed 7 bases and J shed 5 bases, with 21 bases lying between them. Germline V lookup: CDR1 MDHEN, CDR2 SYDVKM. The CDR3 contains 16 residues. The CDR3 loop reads CASNPRDLSFNNEQFF. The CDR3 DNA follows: TGTGCCAGCAACCCAAGGGATCTGAGTTTCAACAATGAGCAGTTCTTC.

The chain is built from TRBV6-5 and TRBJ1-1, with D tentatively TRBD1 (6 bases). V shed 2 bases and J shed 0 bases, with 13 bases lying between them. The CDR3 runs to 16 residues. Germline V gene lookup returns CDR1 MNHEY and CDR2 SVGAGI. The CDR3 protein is CASSYSGGAMNTEAFF. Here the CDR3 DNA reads TGTGCCAGCAGTTACAGTGGGGGCGCGATGAACACTGAAGCTTTCTTT.

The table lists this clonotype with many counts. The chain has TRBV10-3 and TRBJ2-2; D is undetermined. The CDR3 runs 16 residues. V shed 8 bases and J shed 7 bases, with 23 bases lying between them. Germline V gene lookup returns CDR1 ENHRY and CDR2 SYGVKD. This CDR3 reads CAISLSARSYGGELFF. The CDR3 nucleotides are TGTGCCATCTCCTTATCAGCCCGGAGTTACGGCGGGGAGCTGTTTTTT.

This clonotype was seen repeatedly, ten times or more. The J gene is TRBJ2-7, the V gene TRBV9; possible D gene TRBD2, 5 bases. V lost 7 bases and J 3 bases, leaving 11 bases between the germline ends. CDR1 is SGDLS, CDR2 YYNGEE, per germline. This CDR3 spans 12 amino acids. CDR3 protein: CASSPGSYEQYF. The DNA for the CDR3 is TGTGCCAGCTCACCGGGGAGCTACGAGCAGTACTTC.

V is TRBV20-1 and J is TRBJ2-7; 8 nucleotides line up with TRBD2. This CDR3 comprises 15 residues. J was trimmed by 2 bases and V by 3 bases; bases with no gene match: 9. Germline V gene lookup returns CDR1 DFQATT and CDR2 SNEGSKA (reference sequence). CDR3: CSARDLAGPAYEQYF. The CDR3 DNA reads TGCAGTGCTAGGGATCTAGCGGGCCCGGCCTACGAGCAGTACTTC.

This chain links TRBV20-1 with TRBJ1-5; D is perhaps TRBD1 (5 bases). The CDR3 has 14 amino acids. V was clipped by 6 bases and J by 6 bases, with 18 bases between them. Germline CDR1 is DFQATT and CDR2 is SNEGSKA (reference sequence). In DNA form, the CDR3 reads TGCAGTGCCCCGAGGCAGGGTTCGAGTCAGCCCCAGCATTTT. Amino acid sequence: CSAPRQGSSQPQHF.

The CDR3 spells CASTRNSYEQYF. The CDR3 DNA reads as TGTGCCAGCACCCGTAACAGCTACGAGCAGTACTTC. The chain has TRBV28 and TRBJ2-7; D is unresolved. V was clipped by 7 bases and J by 3 bases, with 10 bases between them. The CDR3 has 12 residues. CDR1 and CDR2 from the germline V gene are MDHEN and SYDVKM.

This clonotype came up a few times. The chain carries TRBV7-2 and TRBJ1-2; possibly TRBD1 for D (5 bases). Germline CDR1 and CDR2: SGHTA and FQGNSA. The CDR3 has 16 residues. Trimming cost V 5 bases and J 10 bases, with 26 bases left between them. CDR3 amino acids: CASSPRPGGVQADYTF. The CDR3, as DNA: TGTGCCAGCAGCCCTAGGCCTGGAGGGGTACAGGCAGACTACACCTTC. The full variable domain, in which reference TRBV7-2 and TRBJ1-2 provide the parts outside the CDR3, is GAGVSQSPSNKVTEKGKDVELRCDPISGHTALYWYRQSLGQGLEFLIYFQGNSAPDKSGLPSDRFSAERTGGSVSTLTIQRTQQEDSAVYLCASSPRPGGVQADYTFGSGTRLTVV.

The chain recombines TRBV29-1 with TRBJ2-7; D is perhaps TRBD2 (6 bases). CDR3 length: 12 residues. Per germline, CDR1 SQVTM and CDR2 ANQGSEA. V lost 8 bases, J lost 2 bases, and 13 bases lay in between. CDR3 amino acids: CSWGENPYEQYF. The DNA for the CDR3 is TGCAGCTGGGGGGAGAACCCCTACGAGCAGTACTTC.

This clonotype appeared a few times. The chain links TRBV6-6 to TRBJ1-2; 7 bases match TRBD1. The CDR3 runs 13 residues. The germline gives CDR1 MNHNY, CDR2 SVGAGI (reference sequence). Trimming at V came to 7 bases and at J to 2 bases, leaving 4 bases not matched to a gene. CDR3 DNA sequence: TGTGCCAGCAACCTACAGGGGAACTATGGCTACACCTTC. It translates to CASNLQGNYGYTF.

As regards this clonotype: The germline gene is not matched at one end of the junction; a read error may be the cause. In nucleotides, the CDR3 is TGCAGCGCTGAAAAGGGGGCCGGGAAGAGTGGCTACACCTTC. It encodes CSAEKGAGKSGYTF. The chain uses TRBV29-1 and TRBJ1-2; 7 bases match TRBD1. Germline CDR1 reads SQVTM; CDR2 reads ANQGSEA. CDR3 length equals 14 residues.

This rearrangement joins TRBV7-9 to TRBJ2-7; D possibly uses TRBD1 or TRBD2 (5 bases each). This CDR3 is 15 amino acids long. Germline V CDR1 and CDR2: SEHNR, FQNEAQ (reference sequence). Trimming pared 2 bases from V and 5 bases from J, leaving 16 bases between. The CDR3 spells CASSLWRQGGDEQYF. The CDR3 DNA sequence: TGTGCCAGCAGCTTATGGAGGCAGGGTGGGGACGAGCAGTACTTC.

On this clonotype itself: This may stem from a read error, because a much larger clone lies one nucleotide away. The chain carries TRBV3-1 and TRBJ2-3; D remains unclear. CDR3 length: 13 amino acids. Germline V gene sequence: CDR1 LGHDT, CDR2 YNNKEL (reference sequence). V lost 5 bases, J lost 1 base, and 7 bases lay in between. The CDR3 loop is CASSKSGTDTQYF. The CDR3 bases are TGTGCCAGCAGCAAGTCTGGCACAGATACGCAGTATTTT.

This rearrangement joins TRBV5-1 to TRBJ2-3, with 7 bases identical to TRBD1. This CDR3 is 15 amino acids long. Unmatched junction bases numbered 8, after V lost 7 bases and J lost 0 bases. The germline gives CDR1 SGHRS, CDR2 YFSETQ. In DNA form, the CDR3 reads TGCGCCAGCTCCGTCCGGGACAGTAGCACAGATACGCAGTATTTT. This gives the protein CASSVRDSSTDTQYF.